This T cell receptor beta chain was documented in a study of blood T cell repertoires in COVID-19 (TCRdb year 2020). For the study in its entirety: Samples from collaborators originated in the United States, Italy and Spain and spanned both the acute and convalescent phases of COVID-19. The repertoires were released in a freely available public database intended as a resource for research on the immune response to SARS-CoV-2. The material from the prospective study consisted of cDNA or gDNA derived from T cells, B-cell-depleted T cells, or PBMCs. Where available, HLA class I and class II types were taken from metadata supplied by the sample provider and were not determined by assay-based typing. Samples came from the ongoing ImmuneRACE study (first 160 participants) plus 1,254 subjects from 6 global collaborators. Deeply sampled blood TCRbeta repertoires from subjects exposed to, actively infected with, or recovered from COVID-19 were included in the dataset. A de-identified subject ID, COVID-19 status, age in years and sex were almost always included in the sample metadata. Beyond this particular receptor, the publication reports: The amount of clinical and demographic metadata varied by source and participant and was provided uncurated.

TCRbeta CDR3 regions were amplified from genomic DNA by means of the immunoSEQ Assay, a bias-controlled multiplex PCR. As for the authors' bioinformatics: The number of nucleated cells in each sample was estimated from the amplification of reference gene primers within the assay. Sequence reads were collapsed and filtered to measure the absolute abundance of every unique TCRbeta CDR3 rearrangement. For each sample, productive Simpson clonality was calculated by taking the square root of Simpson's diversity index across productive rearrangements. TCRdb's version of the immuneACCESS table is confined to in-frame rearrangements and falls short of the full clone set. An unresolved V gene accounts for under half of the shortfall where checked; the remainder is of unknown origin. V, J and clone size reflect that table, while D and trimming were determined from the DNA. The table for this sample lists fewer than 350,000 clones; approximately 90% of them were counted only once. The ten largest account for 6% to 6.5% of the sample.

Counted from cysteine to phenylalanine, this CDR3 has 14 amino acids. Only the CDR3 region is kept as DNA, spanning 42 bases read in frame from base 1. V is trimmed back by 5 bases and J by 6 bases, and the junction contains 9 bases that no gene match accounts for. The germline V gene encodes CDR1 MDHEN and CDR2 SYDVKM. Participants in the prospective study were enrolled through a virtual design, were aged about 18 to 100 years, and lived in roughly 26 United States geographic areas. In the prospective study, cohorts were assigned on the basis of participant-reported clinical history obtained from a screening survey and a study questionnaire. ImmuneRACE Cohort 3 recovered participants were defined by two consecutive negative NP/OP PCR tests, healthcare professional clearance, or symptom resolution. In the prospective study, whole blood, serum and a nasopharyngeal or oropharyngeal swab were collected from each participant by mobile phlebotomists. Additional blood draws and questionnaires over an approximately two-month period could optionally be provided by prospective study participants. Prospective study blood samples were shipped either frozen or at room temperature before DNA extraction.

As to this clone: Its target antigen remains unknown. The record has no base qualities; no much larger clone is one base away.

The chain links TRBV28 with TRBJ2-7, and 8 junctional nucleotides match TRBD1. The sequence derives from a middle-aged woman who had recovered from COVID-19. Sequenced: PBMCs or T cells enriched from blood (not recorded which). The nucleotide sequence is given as TGTGCCAGCAGTACAGGACAGGGTCCCGGCGAGCAGTACTTC. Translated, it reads CASSTGQGPGEQYF.